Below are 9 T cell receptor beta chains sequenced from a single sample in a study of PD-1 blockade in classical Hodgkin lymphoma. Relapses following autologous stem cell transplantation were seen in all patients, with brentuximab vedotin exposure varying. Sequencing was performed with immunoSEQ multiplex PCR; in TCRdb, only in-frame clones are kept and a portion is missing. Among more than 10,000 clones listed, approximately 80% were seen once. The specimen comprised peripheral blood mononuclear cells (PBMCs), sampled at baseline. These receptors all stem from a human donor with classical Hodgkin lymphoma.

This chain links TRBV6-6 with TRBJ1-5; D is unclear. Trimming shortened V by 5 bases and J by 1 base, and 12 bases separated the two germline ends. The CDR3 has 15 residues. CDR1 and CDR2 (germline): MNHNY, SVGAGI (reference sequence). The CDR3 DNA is TGTGCCAGCAGTATGCGTGGGAAGAGCAATCAGCCCCAGCATTTT. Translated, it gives CASSMRGKSNQPQHF.

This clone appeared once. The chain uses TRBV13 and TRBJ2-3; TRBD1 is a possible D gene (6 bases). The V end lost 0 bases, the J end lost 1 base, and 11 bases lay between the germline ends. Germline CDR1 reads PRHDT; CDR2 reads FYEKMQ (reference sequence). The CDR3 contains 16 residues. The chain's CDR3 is CASSLGGTLRTDTQYF. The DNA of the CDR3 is TGTGCCAGCAGCTTAGGCGGGACACTTCGCACAGATACGCAGTATTTT.

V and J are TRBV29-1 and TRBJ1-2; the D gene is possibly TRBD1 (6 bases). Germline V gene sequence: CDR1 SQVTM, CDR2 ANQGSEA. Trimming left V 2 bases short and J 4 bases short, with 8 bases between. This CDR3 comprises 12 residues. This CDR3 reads CSVEQGTYGYTF. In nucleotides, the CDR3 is TGCAGCGTTGAACAGGGGACCTATGGCTACACCTTC.

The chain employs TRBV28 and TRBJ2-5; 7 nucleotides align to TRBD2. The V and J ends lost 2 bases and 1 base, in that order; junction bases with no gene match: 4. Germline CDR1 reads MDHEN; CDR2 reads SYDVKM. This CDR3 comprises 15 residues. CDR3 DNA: TGTGCCAGCAGTTTACTAGCGGACATCCAAGAGACCCAGTACTTC. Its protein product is CASSLLADIQETQYF. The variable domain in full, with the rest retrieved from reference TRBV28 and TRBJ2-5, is DVKVTQSSRYLVKRTGEKVFLECVQDMDHENMFWYRQDPGLGLRLIYFSYDVKMKEKGDIPEGYSVSREKKERFSLILESASTNQTSMYLCASSLLADIQETQYFGPGTRLLVL.

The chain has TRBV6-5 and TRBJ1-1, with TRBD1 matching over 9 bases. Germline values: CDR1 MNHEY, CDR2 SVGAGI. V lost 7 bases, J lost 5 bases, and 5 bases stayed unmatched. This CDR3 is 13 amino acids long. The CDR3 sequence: CASTHRGQTEAFF. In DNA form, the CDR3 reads TGTGCCAGCACCCACAGGGGGCAAACTGAAGCTTTCTTT.

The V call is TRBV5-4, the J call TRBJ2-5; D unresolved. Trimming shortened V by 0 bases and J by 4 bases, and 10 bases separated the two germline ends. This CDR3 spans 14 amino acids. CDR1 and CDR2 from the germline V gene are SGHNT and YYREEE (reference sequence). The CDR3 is CASSLAAIPETQYF. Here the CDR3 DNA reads TGTGCCAGCAGCTTGGCGGCTATCCCAGAGACCCAGTACTTC.

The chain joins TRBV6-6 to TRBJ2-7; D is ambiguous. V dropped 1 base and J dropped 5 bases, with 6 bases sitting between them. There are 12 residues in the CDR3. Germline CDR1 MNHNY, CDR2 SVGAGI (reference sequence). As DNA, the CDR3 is TGTGCCAGCAGTTACTTGGGGAACGAGCAGTACTTC. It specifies CASSYLGNEQYF.

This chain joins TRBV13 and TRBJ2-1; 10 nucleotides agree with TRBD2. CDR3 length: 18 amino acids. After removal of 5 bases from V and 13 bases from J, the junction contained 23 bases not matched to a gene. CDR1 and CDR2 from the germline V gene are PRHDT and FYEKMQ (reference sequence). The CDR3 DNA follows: TGTGCCAGCAGCCTCCACACTAGCGGGAATACCCCAATCCGTAATCAGTTCTTC. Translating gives CASSLHTSGNTPIRNQFF.

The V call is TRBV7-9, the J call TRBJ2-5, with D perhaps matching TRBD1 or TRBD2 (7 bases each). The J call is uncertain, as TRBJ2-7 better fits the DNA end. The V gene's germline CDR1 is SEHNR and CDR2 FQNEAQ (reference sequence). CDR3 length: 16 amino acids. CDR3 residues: CASLPERQGGYYEQYF. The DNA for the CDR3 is TGTGCCAGCTTACCCGAGAGGCAGGGGGGGTACTACGAGCAGTACTTC.